One and the same sample provided the 18 T cell receptor beta chains below, sequenced in a study of shared clonotypes between healthy human individuals. The method was immunoSEQ multiplex PCR; TCRdb's version includes in-frame clones alone and lacks a portion of them. The table records 2,100,000 or so clones, roughly 95% of them present only once. Material: naive CD4+ T cells sorted from blood. Subset here: CD45RA+ positively selected. All receptors come from a man aged 18 to 30 in good health.

The V and J genes are TRBV28 and TRBJ2-7; TRBD1 might be the D (5 bases). In germline, CDR1 is MDHEN, CDR2 SYDVKM. Trimming removed 7 bases from V and 0 bases from J, with 19 bases in between. This CDR3 is 16 amino acids long. The CDR3 DNA sequence: TGTGCCAGCACCCCCAATCAGGGTCCTCTCTCCTACGAGCAGTACTTC. Translating it yields CASTPNQGPLSYEQYF.

The rearrangement joins TRBV7-2 to TRBJ2-7, with 9 bases identical to TRBD1. The CDR3 runs to 16 residues. The germline V gene has CDR1 SGHTA and CDR2 FQGNSA. Losses at the gene ends were 2 bases for V and 4 bases for J; bases not matched to a gene: 9. The chain's CDR3 is CASSLRTGESSYEQYF. In DNA form, the CDR3 reads TGTGCCAGCAGCTTAAGGACAGGGGAGTCCTCGTACGAGCAGTACTTC. The full variable domain, its missing parts supplied by reference TRBV7-2 and TRBJ2-7, is GAGVSQSPSNKVTEKGKDVELRCDPISGHTALYWYRQSLGQGLEFLIYFQGNSAPDKSGLPSDRFSAERTGGSVSTLTIQRTQQEDSAVYLCASSLRTGESSYEQYFGPGTRLTVT.

This clone was recorded once. The chain links TRBV28 to TRBJ1-2, with TRBD1 as a possible D gene (5 bases). This CDR3 comprises 13 residues. V shed 5 bases and J shed 8 bases, with 15 bases lying between them. Looked up from germline, CDR1 is MDHEN and CDR2 is SYDVKM. The CDR3 coding sequence is TGTGCCAGCAGTCGGGAAAGAAAGGGGGGCTACACCTTC. Its protein product is CASSRERKGGYTF.

V gene TRBV7-2 combines with J gene TRBJ2-1; D is perhaps TRBD2 (5 bases). The V gene lost 3 bases and the J gene lost 8 bases, with 14 bases spanning the gap. Germline CDR1 reads SGHTA; CDR2 reads FQGNSA. The CDR3 is 14 residues long. CDR3 amino acids: CASSLIRAADEQFF. The CDR3 DNA sequence: TGTGCCAGCAGCTTGATTCGAGCGGCAGATGAGCAGTTCTTC. The full variable domain, in which reference TRBV7-2 and TRBJ2-1 provide the parts outside the CDR3, is GAGVSQSPSNKVTEKGKDVELRCDPISGHTALYWYRQSLGQGLEFLIYFQGNSAPDKSGLPSDRFSAERTGGSVSTLTIQRTQQEDSAVYLCASSLIRAADEQFFGPGTRLTVL.

This CDR3 is CASSLESLAGLNEQFF. In nucleotides, the CDR3 is TGTGCCAGCAGCTTAGAATCCCTAGCGGGGCTGAATGAGCAGTTCTTC. The chain couples TRBV7-9 to TRBJ2-1; 9 bases are shared with TRBD2. V shed 1 base, J shed 7 bases, and the junction held 8 bases outside the gene matches. The CDR3 extends over 16 amino acids. CDR1 is SEHNR and CDR2 is FQNEAQ in the germline V gene (reference sequence).

With respect to this clone: At one boundary the junction diverges from the germline segment, which might be a read error. V usage is TRBV7-7 and J usage is TRBJ2-2; 8 bases fit TRBD2. Looked up from germline, CDR1 is SSHAT and CDR2 is FNYEAQ (reference sequence). CDR3 size: 16 residues. The CDR3 coding sequence is TGTGCTAGCAGCCCAGGACTAGCCCTGAACACCGGGGAGCTGTTTTTT. It is translated as CASSPGLALNTGELFF.

The chain is built from TRBV5-4 and TRBJ2-2; the match to TRBD2 covers 13 bases. V lost 4 bases to trimming and J lost 6 bases; unmatched junction nucleotides: 9. Germline CDR1 reads SGHNT; CDR2 reads YYREEE (reference sequence). The CDR3 loop spans 17 amino acids. In DNA, the CDR3 is TGTGCCAGCAGCACCACGAAACTAGCGGGAGGGTCCGGGGAGCTGTTTTTT. Protein product: CASSTTKLAGGSGELFF.

The gene calls are TRBV12-5 and TRBJ2-7; D is undetermined. CDR1 and CDR2 from the germline V gene are LGHNT and FRNRAP. The CDR3 is 15 residues long. The germline V and J ends were trimmed by 2 bases and 5 bases, with 16 bases remaining between them. The CDR3 coding sequence is TGTGCTAGTGGTTTGAATGGCCATTTCACCCACGAGCAGTACTTC. This translates into CASGLNGHFTHEQYF.

The chain uses TRBV7-6 and TRBJ2-7; 12 positions agree with TRBD2. Trimming removed 2 bases from V and 0 bases from J; junction bases left unmatched: 14. This CDR3 region has 20 residues. Germline V lookup: CDR1 SGHVS, CDR2 FNYEAQ. CDR3 sequence reads: CASSLHPLTSGSLFSYEQYF. CDR3 nucleotide sequence: TGTGCCAGCAGCTTACATCCACTGACTAGCGGGAGCCTTTTCTCCTACGAGCAGTACTTC.

The V call is TRBV6-6, the J call TRBJ1-4, with D hard to call. The CDR3 contains 12 residues. CDR1 is MNHNY, CDR2 SVGAGI, per germline (reference sequence). V dropped 10 bases and J dropped 2 bases, with 8 bases sitting between them. This CDR3 reads CATVGTNEKLFF. CDR3 nucleotides: TGTGCCACCGTGGGGACTAATGAAAAACTGTTTTTT.

In regard to this clone: Other DNA sequences in this sample translate to the same CDR3. The rearrangement uses TRBV6-4 and TRBJ2-7; 13 bases line up with TRBD2. Per germline, CDR1 MRHNA and CDR2 SNTAGT. With 3 bases clipped from V and 4 bases from J, the junction kept 3 bases outside the gene matches. The length of the CDR3 is 15 residues. The CDR3 here is CASSELAGGPYEQYF. CDR3 DNA sequence: TGTGCCAGCAGTGAACTAGCGGGGGGGCCTTACGAGCAGTACTTC.

This rearrangement joins TRBV7-2 to TRBJ2-5, with 7 positions matching TRBD1. The CDR3 covers 12 residues. Germline V gene lookup returns CDR1 SGHTA and CDR2 FQGNSA. V trimming: 5 bases; J trimming: 10 bases; junction bases outside the gene matches: 7. The CDR3 region has the DNA TGTGCCAGCAGCCAGTACAGGGGTCTCCAGTACTTC. Its translation is CASSQYRGLQYF.

The V gene is TRBV6-4, the J gene TRBJ1-1; D is unresolved. The CDR3 is made up of 13 amino acids. Germline values: CDR1 MRHNA, CDR2 SNTAGT. The V gene lost 5 bases and the J gene lost 0 bases, with 7 bases spanning the gap. This chain's CDR3 is CASSRQVNTEAFF. CDR3 bases: TGTGCCAGCAGTAGACAAGTGAACACTGAAGCTTTCTTT.

This chain joins TRBV28 and TRBJ1-4; TRBD1 is a possible D gene (6 bases). Germline-derived CDR1 and CDR2 are MDHEN and SYDVKM. Trimming removed 8 bases from V and 7 bases from J, with 17 bases in between. The CDR3 extends over 14 amino acids. CDR3 protein: CASHRGTQAEKLFF. Here the CDR3 DNA reads TGTGCCAGCCACCGAGGGACACAAGCTGAAAAACTGTTTTTT.

The V call is TRBV10-2, the J call TRBJ2-2, with 7 bases that match TRBD1. From germline, CDR1 is WSHSY and CDR2 SAAADI. The CDR3 covers 14 residues. V was clipped by 7 bases and J by 4 bases; unmatched bases: 6. This chain's CDR3 is CASTDRAGTGELFF. CDR3 coding DNA: TGCGCCAGCACAGACAGGGCGGGCACCGGGGAGCTGTTTTTT.

The chain recombines TRBV11-2 with TRBJ1-3, with D maybe TRBD1 (6 bases). Germline lookup yields CDR1 SGHAT and CDR2 FQNNGV. This CDR3 spans 17 amino acids. Trimming removed 1 base at V and 0 bases at J, with 13 bases between. CDR3 amino acids: CASSLGGTPSSGNTIYF. DNA of the CDR3: TGTGCCAGCAGCTTAGGTGGGACACCCAGCTCTGGAAACACCATATATTTT.

The chain is built from TRBV6-5 and TRBJ1-1, with D hard to call. The CDR3 consists of 13 residues. Trimming left V 6 bases short and J 1 base short, with 9 bases between. From germline, CDR1 is MNHEY and CDR2 SVGAGI. Here the CDR3 reads CASRQSQNTEAFF. Written as DNA, the CDR3 is TGTGCCAGCAGACAATCACAGAACACTGAAGCTTTCTTT.

V usage is TRBV5-1 and J usage is TRBJ1-4; no clear D gene. CDR1 and CDR2 from the germline V gene are SGHRS and YFSETQ. This CDR3 is built from 13 residues. Trimming pared 4 bases from V and 5 bases from J, leaving 9 bases between. Here the CDR3 reads CASSLTRNEKLFF. DNA for the CDR3: TGCGCCAGCAGCCTGACTCGGAATGAAAAACTGTTTTTT.